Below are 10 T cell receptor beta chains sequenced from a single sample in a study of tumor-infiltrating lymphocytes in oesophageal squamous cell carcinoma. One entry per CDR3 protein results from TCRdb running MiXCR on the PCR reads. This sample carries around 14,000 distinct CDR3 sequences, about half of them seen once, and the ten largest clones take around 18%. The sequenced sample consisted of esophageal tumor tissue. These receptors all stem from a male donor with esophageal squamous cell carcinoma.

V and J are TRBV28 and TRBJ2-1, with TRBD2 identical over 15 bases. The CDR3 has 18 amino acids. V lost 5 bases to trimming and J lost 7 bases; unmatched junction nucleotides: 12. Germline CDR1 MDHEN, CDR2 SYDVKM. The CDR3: CASSPGTSGRKRNNEQFF. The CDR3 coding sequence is TGTGCCAGCAGTCCTGGGACTAGCGGGAGGAAAAGGAATAATGAGCAGTTCTTC.

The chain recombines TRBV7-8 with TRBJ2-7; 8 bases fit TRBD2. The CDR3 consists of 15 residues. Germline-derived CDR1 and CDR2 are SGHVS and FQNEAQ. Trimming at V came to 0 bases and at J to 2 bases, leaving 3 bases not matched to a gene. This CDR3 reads CASSLAGGGTYEQYF. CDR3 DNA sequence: TGTGCCAGCAGCTTAGCAGGCGGGGGGACCTACGAGCAGTACTTC.

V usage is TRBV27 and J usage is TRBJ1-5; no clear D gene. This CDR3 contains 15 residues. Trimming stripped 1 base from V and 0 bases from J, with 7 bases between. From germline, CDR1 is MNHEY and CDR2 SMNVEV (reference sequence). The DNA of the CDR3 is TGTGCCAGCAGTTTATGGGGAGATAGCAATCAGCCCCAGCATTTT. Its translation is CASSLWGDSNQPQHF.

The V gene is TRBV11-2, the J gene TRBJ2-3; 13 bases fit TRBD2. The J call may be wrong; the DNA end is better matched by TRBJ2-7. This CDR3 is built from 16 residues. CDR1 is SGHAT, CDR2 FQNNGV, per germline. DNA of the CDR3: TGTGCCAGCAGCTTAGACCCGGGACTAGCGGGAATCGAGCAGTACTTC. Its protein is CASSLDPGLAGIEQYF.

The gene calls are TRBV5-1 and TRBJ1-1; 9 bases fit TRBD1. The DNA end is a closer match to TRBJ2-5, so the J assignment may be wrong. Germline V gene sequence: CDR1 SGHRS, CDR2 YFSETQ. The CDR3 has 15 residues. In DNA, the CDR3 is TGCGCCAGCAGCTTACAGGGGGCGGCAGGAGAGACCCAGTACTTC. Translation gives CASSLQGAAGETQYF.

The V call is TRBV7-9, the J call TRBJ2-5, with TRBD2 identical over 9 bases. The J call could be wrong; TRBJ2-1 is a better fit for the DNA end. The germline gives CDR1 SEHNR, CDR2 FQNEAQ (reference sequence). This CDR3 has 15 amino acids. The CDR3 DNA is TGTGCCAGCAGCCCCGGGACTAGCAGGGACAATGAGCAGTTCTTC. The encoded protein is CASSPGTSRDNEQFF.

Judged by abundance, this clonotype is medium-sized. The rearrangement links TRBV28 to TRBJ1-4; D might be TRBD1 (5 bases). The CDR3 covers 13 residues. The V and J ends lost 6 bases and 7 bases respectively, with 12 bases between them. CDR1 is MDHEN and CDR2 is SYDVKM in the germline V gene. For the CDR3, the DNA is TGTGCCAGCAGCTCGACAGAAATTGAAAAACTGTTTTTT. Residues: CASSSTEIEKLFF.

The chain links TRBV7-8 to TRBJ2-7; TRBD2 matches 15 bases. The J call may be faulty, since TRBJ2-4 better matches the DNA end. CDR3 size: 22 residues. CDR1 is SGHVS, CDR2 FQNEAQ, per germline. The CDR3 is CASSYRTGAGLAGGLAKNIQYF. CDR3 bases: TGTGCCAGCAGCTACCGGACCGGGGCGGGACTAGCGGGAGGACTAGCCAAAAACATTCAGTACTTC.

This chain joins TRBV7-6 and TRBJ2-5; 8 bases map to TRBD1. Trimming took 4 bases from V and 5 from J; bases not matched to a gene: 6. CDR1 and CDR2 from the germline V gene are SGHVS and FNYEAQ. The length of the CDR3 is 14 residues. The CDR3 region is CASSSGTGEETQYF. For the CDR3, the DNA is TGTGCCAGCAGCTCCGGGACAGGAGAGGAGACCCAGTACTTC.

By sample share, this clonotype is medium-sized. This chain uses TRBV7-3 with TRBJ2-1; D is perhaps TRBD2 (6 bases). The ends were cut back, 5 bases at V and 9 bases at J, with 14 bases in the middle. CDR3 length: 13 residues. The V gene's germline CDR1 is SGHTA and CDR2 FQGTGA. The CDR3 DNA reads TGTGCCAGCAGCGCCCTTCTGGAGGGTGAGCAGTTCTTC. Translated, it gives CASSALLEGEQFF.